These T cell receptor beta chains were read from a single sample in a study of OX40 agonist ivuxolimab in advanced cancers. The protocol was immunoSEQ multiplex PCR, while the TCRdb copy is restricted to in-frame clones and leaves out a portion. The table lists about 72,000 clones, 81% of them singletons, with around 5% in the top ten. The input for sequencing was CD4+ or CD8+ T cells sorted from blood, taken in a trial of the OX40 agonist ivuxolimab. The receptors were sampled from an adult with an advanced solid tumor such as melanoma, head and neck, liver or kidney cancer. Each CDR3 is given with its conserved first and last residue. A D gene is named only where the DNA matches it firmly. Only part of the rows carry a size: once, few, many, or a class if the clone is expanded.

V gene	J gene	clone size	D gene	CDR3 protein	CDR3 DNA
TRBV28	TRBJ2-7	once	TRBD1	CATEGAYEQYF	TGTGCCACCGAGGGGGCGTACGAGCAGTACTTC
TRBV28	TRBJ2-7	-	TRBD2	CASRNSGGPSYEQYF	TGTGCCAGCAGAAATAGCGGGGGGCCCTCCTACGAGCAGTACTTC
TRBV7-9	TRBJ1-3	-	-	CASSLSGASSGNTIYF	TGTGCCAGCAGCTTATCCGGGGCTAGCTCTGGAAACACCATATATTTT
TRBV2	TRBJ2-3	-	TRBD1	CASRRQGESDTQYF	TGTGCCAGCAGACGACAGGGAGAGTCAGATACGCAGTATTTT
TRBV27	TRBJ2-3	-	-	CASSLGWGDTQYF	TGTGCCAGCAGTTTAGGGTGGGGAGATACGCAGTATTTT
TRBV11-1	TRBJ2-5	-	TRBD2	CASSSPGGLETQYF	TGTGCCAGCAGCTCCCCGGGGGGGCTGGAGACCCAGTACTTC
TRBV27	TRBJ1-6	-	TRBD1	CASSVTGVNSPLHF	TGTGCCAGCAGTGTGACAGGGGTGAATTCACCCCTCCACTTT
TRBV7-8	TRBJ1-5	once	TRBD1	CASSPRTGVNQPQHF	TGTGCCAGCAGCCCTCGAACAGGGGTCAATCAGCCCCAGCATTTT
TRBV5-1	TRBJ1-6	-	-	CASSVQVDSPLHF	TGCGCCAGCAGCGTCCAGGTAGATTCACCCCTCCACTTT
TRBV4-3	TRBJ2-5	-	TRBD2	CASSRRTSGRETQYF	TGCGCCAGCAGCCGTCGGACTAGCGGGCGAGAGACCCAGTACTTC
TRBV30	TRBJ2-1	-	-	CAWSVGSGPYNEQFF	TGTGCCTGGAGTGTAGGTAGCGGACCCTACAATGAGCAGTTCTTC
TRBV13	TRBJ2-3	-	TRBD2	CASSLGASGGSTDTQYF	TGTGCCAGCAGCTTAGGGGCTAGCGGGGGAAGCACAGATACGCAGTATTTT
TRBV6-1	TRBJ1-1	-	TRBD1	CASSELGGLDTEAFF	TGTGCCAGCAGTGAACTAGGGGGCTTGGACACTGAAGCTTTCTTT
TRBV27	TRBJ2-1	-	-	CASSLRRTGQIYRQFF	TGTGCCAGCAGTTTGAGGAGGACTGGACAAATCTATCGGCAGTTCTTC
TRBV5-5	TRBJ1-6	-	-	CASSPTVNSPLHF	TGTGCCAGCAGCCCGACAGTAAATTCACCCCTCCACTTT
TRBV9	TRBJ2-3	-	-	CASSVVERPTDTQYF	TGTGCCAGCAGCGTAGTAGAGCGTCCTACAGATACGCAGTATTTT
TRBV6-5	TRBJ1-1	once	-	CASRQDSNTEAFF	TGTGCCAGCAGGCAGGACAGCAACACTGAAGCTTTCTTT
TRBV6-5	TRBJ1-1	-	-	CASTRLQGDTEAFF	TGTGCCAGCACAAGACTTCAGGGAGACACTGAAGCTTTCTTT
TRBV11-2	TRBJ2-7	-	-	CASSLGAGVSYEQYF	TGTGCCAGCAGCTTAGGGGCAGGAGTCTCCTACGAGCAGTACTTC
TRBV27	TRBJ1-2	-	TRBD1	CASSRGSGQGDGYTF	TGTGCCAGCAGTAGGGGCTCAGGACAGGGAGATGGCTACACCTTC
TRBV9	TRBJ1-2	few	-	CASSLEGLYGYTF	TGTGCCAGCAGCCTCGAAGGGCTCTATGGCTACACCTTC
TRBV6-4	TRBJ2-3	few	TRBD2	CASSEAGGGTDTQYF	TGTGCCAGCAGTGAAGCGGGGGGAGGCACAGATACGCAGTATTTT
TRBV10-3	TRBJ2-2	-	-	CAISESREPNTGELFF	TGTGCCATCAGTGAGTCGCGCGAGCCGAACACCGGGGAGCTGTTTTTT
TRBV5-1	TRBJ2-7	-	-	CASSLGLTTGLDEQYF	TGCGCCAGCAGCTTGGGGCTCACTACAGGGCTCGACGAGCAGTACTTC
TRBV29-1	TRBJ2-6	-	TRBD2	CSVEPPGGPSGANVLTF	TGCAGCGTTGAACCGCCGGGGGGGCCCTCTGGGGCCAACGTCCTGACTTTC
TRBV5-4	TRBJ2-6	-	-	CASSPSGANVLTF	TGTGCCAGCAGCCCGTCTGGGGCCAACGTCCTGACTTTC
TRBV5-1	TRBJ1-3	once	-	CASSLEDSGNTIYF	TGCGCCAGCAGCTTGGAGGACTCGGGGAACACCATATATTTT
TRBV4-2	TRBJ2-3	-	TRBD1	CASSQDTGDRGFRTDTQYF	TGTGCCAGCAGCCAAGATACCGGGGACAGGGGATTTCGCACAGATACGCAGTATTTT
TRBV5-1	TRBJ2-1	-	TRBD2	CASSPSTPPSGRADEQFF	TGCGCCAGCAGCCCAAGCACACCACCGAGCGGGAGGGCCGATGAGCAGTTCTTC
TRBV18	TRBJ2-1	-	TRBD2	CASSRILAGGGGEQFF	TGTGCCAGCTCACGAATATTAGCGGGAGGAGGTGGCGAGCAGTTCTTC
TRBV7-2	TRBJ2-1	-	TRBD2	CASSSTFTGLEAFF	TGTGCCAGCAGCTCCACGTTCACGGGACTAGAGGCGTTCTTC
TRBV10-3	TRBJ1-6	-	-	CAISEGRSNSPLHF	TGTGCCATCAGTGAGGGCAGGAGTAATTCACCCCTCCACTTT
TRBV7-8	TRBJ2-7	-	-	CASSLKGTYEQYF	TGTGCCAGCAGCTTAAAGGGCACCTACGAGCAGTACTTC
TRBV5-1	TRBJ1-1	-	-	CASKWETRRNTEAFF	TGCGCCAGCAAGTGGGAGACCCGGAGGAACACTGAAGCTTTCTTT
TRBV2	TRBJ1-5	few	-	CASTEGDQPQHF	TGTGCCAGCACCGAGGGGGATCAGCCCCAGCATTTT
TRBV10-3	TRBJ1-2	-	TRBD1	CATGGSGTGATNYGYTF	TGTGCCACCGGAGGATCCGGGACAGGGGCTACAAACTATGGCTACACCTTC
TRBV27	TRBJ1-2	-	-	CASSLQHAAGYGYTF	TGTGCCAGCAGTTTACAGCACGCAGCGGGCTATGGCTACACCTTC
TRBV11-2	TRBJ1-1	few	-	CASSWNTEAFF	TGTGCCAGCAGCTGGAACACTGAAGCTTTCTTT
TRBV10-3	TRBJ2-7	-	-	CAIMESNNLGQYF	TGTGCCATCATGGAATCGAACAATCTTGGGCAGTACTTC
TRBV19	TRBJ1-4	-	-	CASRGSGFGGEKLFF	TGTGCCAGTCGAGGATCCGGTTTTGGGGGAGAAAAACTGTTTTTT
TRBV4-2	TRBJ1-1	-	-	CASSQDRGQGAFF	TGTGCCAGCAGCCAAGACCGGGGGCAAGGAGCTTTCTTT
TRBV6-5	TRBJ1-6	-	-	CASSPPEGTNSPLHF	TGTGCCAGCAGTCCCCCAGAGGGGACTAATTCACCCCTCCACTTT
TRBV7-2	TRBJ2-7	-	TRBD1	CASSSPGQGYEQYF	TGTGCCAGCAGCTCGCCGGGACAGGGCTACGAGCAGTACTTC
TRBV19	TRBJ1-1	-	-	CASSMRQIVTEAFF	TGTGCCAGTAGTATGAGACAGATCGTTACTGAAGCTTTCTTT
TRBV7-8	TRBJ1-1	-	-	CASSLAGAMGTEAFF	TGTGCCAGCAGCTTAGCTGGGGCGATGGGGACTGAAGCTTTCTTT
TRBV4-1	TRBJ2-5	-	TRBD1	CASSPWGQEEETQYF	TGCGCCAGCAGCCCCTGGGGACAGGAGGAAGAGACCCAGTACTTC
TRBV11-3	TRBJ2-1	-	TRBD2	CASRLRTSGGYNEQFF	TGTGCCAGCAGATTGCGGACTAGCGGGGGTTACAATGAGCAGTTCTTC